The present TCR beta chain was sequenced within a study of blood T cell repertoires in COVID-19. The CDR3 has 14 amino acids. The germline V gene has CDR1 SNHLY and CDR2 FYNNEI. V lost 6 bases, J lost 1 base, and 12 bases lay in between. Data came from immunoSEQ multiplex PCR; TCRdb stores just in-frame clones and leaves some out. Of 200,000 to 300,000 clones detected, approximately 90% appear once; the ten largest clones hold 3% to 4%. V is TRBV2 and J is TRBJ1-1, with D uncertain. The TCR sequence derives from a woman between 35 and 50 years old with acute or convalescent COVID-19. The sequencing input was peripheral blood. For the CDR3, the DNA is TGTGCCAGCAGCGAAAGAGGGCAGAACACTGAAGCTTTCTTT. Translation gives CASSERGQNTEAFF.